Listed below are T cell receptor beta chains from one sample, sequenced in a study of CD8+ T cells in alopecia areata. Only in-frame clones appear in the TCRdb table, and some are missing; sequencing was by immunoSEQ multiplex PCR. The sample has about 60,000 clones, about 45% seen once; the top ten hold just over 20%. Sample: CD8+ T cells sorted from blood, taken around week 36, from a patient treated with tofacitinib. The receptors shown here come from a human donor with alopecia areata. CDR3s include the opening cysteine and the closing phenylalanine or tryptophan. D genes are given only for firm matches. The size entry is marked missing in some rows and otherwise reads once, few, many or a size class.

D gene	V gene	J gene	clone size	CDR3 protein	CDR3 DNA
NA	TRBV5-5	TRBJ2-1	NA	CASSLESSVEQFF	TGTGCCAGCAGCTTGGAGAGCTCGGTTGAGCAGTTCTTC
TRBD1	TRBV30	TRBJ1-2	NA	CAWSVGGGDGYTF	TGTGCCTGGAGTGTAGGGGGCGGCGATGGCTACACCTTC
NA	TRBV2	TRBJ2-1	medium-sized	CASSELAKASYNEQFF	TGTGCCAGCAGTGAGTTGGCGAAGGCCTCCTACAATGAGCAGTTCTTC
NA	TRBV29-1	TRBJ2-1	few	CSVEDLRGPNNEQFF	TGCAGCGTTGAAGATCTACGGGGGCCGAACAATGAGCAGTTCTTC
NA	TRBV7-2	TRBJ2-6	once	CASSLTTPEFSGANVLTF	TGTGCCAGCAGCTTAACCACTCCGGAGTTCTCTGGGGCCAACGTCCTGACTTTC
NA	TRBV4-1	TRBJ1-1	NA	CASSQDQRTENTEAFF	TGCGCCAGCAGCCAAGATCAAAGGACGGAGAACACTGAAGCTTTCTTT
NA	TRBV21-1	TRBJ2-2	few	CASSKGLAGKTNGDTGELFF	TGTGCCAGCAGCAAGGGGCTAGCGGGGAAAACAAACGGTGACACCGGGGAGCTGTTTTTT
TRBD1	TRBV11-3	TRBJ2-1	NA	CASSEAGGAGNEQFF	TGTGCCAGCAGCGAGGCAGGGGGCGCTGGGAATGAGCAGTTCTTC
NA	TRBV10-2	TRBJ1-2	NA	CASGEDYGYTF	TGCGCCAGCGGGGAGGACTATGGCTACACCTTC
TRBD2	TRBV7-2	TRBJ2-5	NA	CASSRVVSGRETQYF	TGTGCCAGCAGCCGCGTCGTTAGCGGGAGAGAGACCCAGTACTTC
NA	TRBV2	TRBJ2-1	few	CASTPGAGDEQFF	TGTGCCAGCACTCCTGGCGCCGGGGATGAGCAGTTCTTC
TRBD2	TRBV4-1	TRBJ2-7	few	CASSQRDYSHEQYF	TGCGCCAGCAGCCAGAGGGACTATTCCCACGAGCAGTACTTC
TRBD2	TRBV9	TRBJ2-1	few	CASSTSGSGDEQFF	TGTGCCAGCAGTACTAGCGGGAGCGGGGATGAGCAGTTCTTC
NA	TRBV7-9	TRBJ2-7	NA	CASSLTGYSYEQYF	TGTGCCAGCAGCTTAACTGGATACTCCTACGAGCAGTACTTC
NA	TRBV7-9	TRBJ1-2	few	CASSLVAGNYGYTF	TGTGCCAGCAGCTTAGTTGCGGGGAACTATGGCTACACCTTC
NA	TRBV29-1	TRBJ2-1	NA	CSHGDLEQFF	TGCAGCCACGGGGACCTCGAGCAGTTCTTC
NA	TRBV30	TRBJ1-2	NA	CACTDLGKGYTF	TGTGCCTGCACCGATCTAGGGAAGGGCTACACCTTC
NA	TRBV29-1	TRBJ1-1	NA	CSVLLDTEAFF	TGCAGCGTTTTACTCGACACTGAAGCTTTCTTT
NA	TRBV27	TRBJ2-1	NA	CASSPRGGNNEQFF	TGTGCCAGCAGTCCACGGGGAGGAAACAATGAGCAGTTCTTC
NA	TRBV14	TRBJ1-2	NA	CASSQEAGRYGYTF	TGTGCCAGCAGCCAAGAAGCCGGGCGTTATGGCTACACCTTC
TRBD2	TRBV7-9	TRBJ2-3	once	CASSSSRGRAIDTQYF	TGTGCCAGCAGCTCCTCCCGCGGGAGAGCGATAGATACGCAGTATTTT
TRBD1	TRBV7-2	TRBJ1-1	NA	CASSRMGDRGQNTEAFF	TGTGCCAGCAGCAGAATGGGGGACAGGGGGCAGAACACTGAAGCTTTCTTT
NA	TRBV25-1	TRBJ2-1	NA	CASSLAGLATEQFF	TGTGCCAGCAGCTTGGCAGGATTAGCGACTGAGCAGTTCTTC
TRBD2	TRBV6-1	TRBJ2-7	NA	CASSAETSGRVYEQYF	TGTGCCAGCAGTGCGGAGACTAGCGGGAGAGTCTACGAGCAGTACTTC
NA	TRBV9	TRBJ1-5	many	CASSVGYNQPQHF	TGTGCCAGCAGCGTAGGGTACAATCAGCCCCAGCATTTT
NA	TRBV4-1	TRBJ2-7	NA	CASSQRGTPTYEQYF	TGCGCCAGCAGCCAAAGGGGGACACCTACCTACGAGCAGTACTTC
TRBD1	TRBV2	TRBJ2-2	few	CASIGTENTGELFF	TGTGCCAGCATTGGGACAGAGAACACCGGGGAGCTGTTTTTT
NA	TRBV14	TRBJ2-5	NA	CASSLVGYQETQYF	TGTGCCAGCAGCCTTGTGGGGTACCAAGAGACCCAGTACTTC
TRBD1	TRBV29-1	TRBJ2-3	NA	CSVETGQAYWEYF	TGCAGCGTTGAAACTGGACAGGCATATTGGGAGTATTTT
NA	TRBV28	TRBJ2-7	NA	CATRDRSYEQYF	TGTGCCACCCGCGACAGGTCATACGAGCAGTACTTC
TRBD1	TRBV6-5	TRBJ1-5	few	CASRPGTGPWPQHF	TGTGCCAGCAGGCCGGGGACAGGCCCTTGGCCCCAGCATTTT
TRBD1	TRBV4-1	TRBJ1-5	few	CASSQWTGDQPQHF	TGCGCCAGCAGCCAATGGACAGGCGATCAGCCCCAGCATTTT
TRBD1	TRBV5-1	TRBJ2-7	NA	CASSLVTGGSYEQYF	TGCGCCAGCAGCTTGGTGACAGGGGGCTCCTACGAGCAGTACTTC
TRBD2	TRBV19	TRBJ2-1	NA	CASSTELAGGYNEQFF	TGTGCCAGTAGTACGGAACTAGCGGGAGGTTACAATGAGCAGTTCTTC
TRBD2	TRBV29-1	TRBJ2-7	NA	CSVEGGGLAGGPNEQYF	TGCAGCGTTGAAGGTGGGGGATTAGCGGGAGGGCCGAACGAGCAGTACTTC
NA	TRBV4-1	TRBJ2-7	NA	CASSQDGGKSYEQYF	TGCGCCAGCAGCCAAGATGGGGGGAAGTCCTACGAGCAGTACTTC
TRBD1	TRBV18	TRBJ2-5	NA	CASSARGNQETQYF	TGTGCCAGCTCGGCCAGGGGGAACCAAGAGACCCAGTACTTC
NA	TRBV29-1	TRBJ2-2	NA	CSAGGDTGELFF	TGCAGCGCCGGTGGGGACACCGGGGAGCTGTTTTTT
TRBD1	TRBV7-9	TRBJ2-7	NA	CASSLWGQGKPAYEQYF	TGTGCCAGCAGCTTATGGGGACAGGGAAAACCCGCCTACGAGCAGTACTTC
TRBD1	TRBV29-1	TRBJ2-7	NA	CSVHGTASYEQYF	TGCAGCGTTCATGGGACAGCCTCCTACGAGCAGTACTTC
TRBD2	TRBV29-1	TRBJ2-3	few	CSVLGTATGTSGSTDTQYF	TGCAGCGTTTTGGGGACAGCTACTGGGACTAGCGGAAGCACAGATACGCAGTATTTT
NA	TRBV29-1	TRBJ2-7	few	CSVSLTESYEQYF	TGCAGCGTCTCCCTGACAGAGTCCTACGAGCAGTACTTC
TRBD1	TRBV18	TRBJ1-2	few	CASSPSRDRGHGYTF	TGTGCCAGCTCACCGTCCCGGGACAGGGGACATGGCTACACCTTC
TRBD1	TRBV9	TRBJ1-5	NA	CASSPGGQGNQPQHF	TGTGCCAGCAGCCCAGGGGGACAGGGCAATCAGCCCCAGCATTTT
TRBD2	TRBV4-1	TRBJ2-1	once	CASSLPSGRGSYNEQFF	TGCGCCAGCAGCCTTCCTAGCGGGAGGGGCTCCTACAATGAGCAGTTCTTC
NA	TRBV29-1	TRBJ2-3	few	CSVETGYSTDTQYF	TGCAGCGTTGAGACCGGGTATAGCACAGATACGCAGTATTTT
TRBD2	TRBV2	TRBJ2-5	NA	CASSASGSETQYF	TGTGCCAGCAGTGCTAGCGGGAGCGAGACCCAGTACTTC
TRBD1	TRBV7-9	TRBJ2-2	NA	CASSLSPGTVDTGELFF	TGTGCCAGCAGCTTAAGTCCCGGGACAGTCGACACCGGGGAGCTGTTTTTT
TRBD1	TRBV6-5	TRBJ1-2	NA	CASSFGQGNYGYTF	TGTGCCAGCAGCTTCGGACAGGGGAACTATGGCTACACCTTC
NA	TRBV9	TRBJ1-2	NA	CASNTEDGYGYTF	TGTGCCAGCAACACAGAGGACGGTTATGGCTACACCTTC
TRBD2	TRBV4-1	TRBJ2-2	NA	CASSTRLAGKNTGELFF	TGCGCCAGCAGCACCCGACTAGCGGGGAAAAACACCGGGGAGCTGTTTTTT
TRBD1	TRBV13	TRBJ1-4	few	CASSQTGGADEKLFF	TGTGCCAGCAGCCAGACAGGGGGCGCGGATGAAAAACTGTTTTTT
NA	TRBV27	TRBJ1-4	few	CASSPRGGLQKLFF	TGTGCCAGCAGTCCGCGGGGGGGGCTTCAAAAACTGTTTTTT
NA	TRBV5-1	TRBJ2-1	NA	CASSVPGSSYNEQFF	TGCGCCAGCAGCGTCCCAGGGAGCTCCTACAATGAGCAGTTCTTC
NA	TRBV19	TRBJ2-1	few	CASSISYNEQFF	TGTGCCAGTAGTATCTCCTACAATGAGCAGTTCTTC
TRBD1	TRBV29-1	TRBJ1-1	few	CSVLQGVNTEAFF	TGCAGCGTCTTACAGGGGGTGAACACTGAAGCTTTCTTT
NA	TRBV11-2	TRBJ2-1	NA	CASSFGRNEQFF	TGTGCCAGCAGCTTCGGGCGAAATGAGCAGTTCTTC